This T cell receptor (beta chain) was sequenced during a study of cytomegalovirus exposure and HLA in healthy donors. Germline CDR1 MDHEN, CDR2 SYDVKM. This CDR3 spans 16 amino acids. V shed 5 bases, J shed 0 bases, and the junction held 10 bases outside the gene matches. The PCR was carried out with 60 Vbeta primers and 13 Jbeta primers. The protocol was immunoSEQ multiplex PCR, while the TCRdb copy is restricted to in-frame clones and leaves out a portion. The sample shows 110,000 or so clones, approximately 81% of them seen only once. The study's findings and limits: Most observed TCR sequences were rare, whereas some public TCRs were detected in many donors.

Of note for this clone: What it recognizes is unknown.

The sequencing input was PBMCs. V and J are TRBV28 and TRBJ2-7; 7 bases fit TRBD2. The sequence was obtained from a woman aged 40 to 50 in good health and CMV-seronegative. This CDR3 is CASSPWPAGASYEQYF. CDR3 in DNA: TGTGCCAGCAGTCCCTGGCCGGCGGGAGCCTCCTACGAGCAGTACTTC.